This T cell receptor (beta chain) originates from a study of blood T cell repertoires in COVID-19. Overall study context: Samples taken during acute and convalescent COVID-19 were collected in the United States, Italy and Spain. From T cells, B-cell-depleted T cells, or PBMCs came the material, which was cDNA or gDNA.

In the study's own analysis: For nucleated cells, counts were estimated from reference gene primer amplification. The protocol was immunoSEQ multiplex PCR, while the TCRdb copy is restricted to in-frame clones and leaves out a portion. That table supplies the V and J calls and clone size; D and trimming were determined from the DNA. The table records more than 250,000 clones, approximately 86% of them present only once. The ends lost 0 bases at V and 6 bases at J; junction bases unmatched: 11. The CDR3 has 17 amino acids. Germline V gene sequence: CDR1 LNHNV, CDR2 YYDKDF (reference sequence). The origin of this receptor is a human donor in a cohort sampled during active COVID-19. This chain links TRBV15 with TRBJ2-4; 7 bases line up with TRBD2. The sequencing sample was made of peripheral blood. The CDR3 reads CATSREFGGEMANIQYF. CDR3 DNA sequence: TGTGCCACCAGCAGAGAATTTGGGGGGGAGATGGCAAACATTCAGTACTTC.